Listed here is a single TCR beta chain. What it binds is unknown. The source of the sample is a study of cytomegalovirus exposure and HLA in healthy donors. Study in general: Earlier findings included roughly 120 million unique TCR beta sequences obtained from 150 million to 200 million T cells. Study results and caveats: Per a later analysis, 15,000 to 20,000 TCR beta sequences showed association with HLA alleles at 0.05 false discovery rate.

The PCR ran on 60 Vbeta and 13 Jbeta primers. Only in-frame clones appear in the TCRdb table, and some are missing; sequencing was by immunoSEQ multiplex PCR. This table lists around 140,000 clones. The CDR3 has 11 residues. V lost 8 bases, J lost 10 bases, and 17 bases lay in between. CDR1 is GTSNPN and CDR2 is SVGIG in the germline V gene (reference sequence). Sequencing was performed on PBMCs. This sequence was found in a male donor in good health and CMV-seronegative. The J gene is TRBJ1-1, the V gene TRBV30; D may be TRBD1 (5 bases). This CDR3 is CATHPGPTAFF. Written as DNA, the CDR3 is TGTGCCACTCACCCAGGGCCCACAGCTTTCTTT.